The 10 T cell receptor beta chains below come from one sample, sequenced in a study of blood T cell repertoires in COVID-19. The table came from immunoSEQ multiplex PCR; TCRdb's copy has only in-frame clones and leaves some out. The sample gives 200,000 to 250,000 clones, around 84% of which show up once; more than 0.75% is in the top ten. Material for sequencing was peripheral blood. The source of these receptors is a middle-aged man with acute or convalescent COVID-19.

This clone was seen a single time. The chain joins TRBV28 to TRBJ2-6; D remains ambiguous. Between the trimmed V and J ends, which lost 7 bases and 4 bases, there was a span of 5 bases. In germline, CDR1 is MDHEN, CDR2 SYDVKM. The CDR3 is 12 residues long. The DNA of the CDR3 is TGTGCCAGCACGAGGGGGGCCAACGTCCTGACTTTC. The encoded protein is CASTRGANVLTF.

This rearrangement joins TRBV6-5 to TRBJ1-3; D may be TRBD1 (5 bases). Germline CDR1 is MNHEY and CDR2 is SVGAGI. The length of the CDR3 is 14 residues. V gave up 5 bases and J gave up 0 bases, with 8 bases separating them. In DNA, the CDR3 is TGTGCCAGCAGTCCGGGACTCTCTGGAAACACCATATATTTT. Its protein is CASSPGLSGNTIYF.

V usage is TRBV18 and J usage is TRBJ2-7; 11 bases agree with TRBD1. The CDR3 totals 14 residues. The ends lost 5 bases at V and 4 bases at J; junction bases unmatched: 4. From germline, CDR1 is KGHSH and CDR2 LQKENI. The CDR3 protein is CASSSGQGAYEQYF. CDR3 DNA: TGTGCCAGCTCATCCGGACAGGGGGCTTACGAGCAGTACTTC. Full variable domain (remainder filled in from reference TRBV18 and TRBJ2-7): NAGVMQNPRHLVRRRGQEARLRCSPMKGHSHVYWYRQLPEEGLKFMVYLQKENIIDESGMPKERFSAEFPKEGPSILRIQQVVRGDSAAYFCASSSGQGAYEQYFGPGTRLTVT.

The chain is built from TRBV28 and TRBJ2-3; 10 positions agree with TRBD2. The germline V gene encodes CDR1 MDHEN and CDR2 SYDVKM. The ends lost 6 bases at V and 4 bases at J; junction bases unmatched: 7. This CDR3 is built from 15 residues. CDR3 residues: CASSERGGQPDTQYF. The DNA for the CDR3 is TGTGCCAGCAGCGAGCGGGGGGGCCAACCAGATACGCAGTATTTT.

The rearrangement joins TRBV19 to TRBJ2-5; 8 bases fit TRBD2. This CDR3 has 12 residues. Losses at the gene ends were 6 bases for V and 5 bases for J; bases not matched to a gene: 2. Germline-derived CDR1 and CDR2 are LNHDA and SQIVND (reference sequence). The CDR3 here is CASSRGGETQYF. The DNA of the CDR3 is TGTGCCAGTAGCCGGGGGGGGGAGACCCAGTACTTC.

This clone appeared once. This sample also contains other DNA sequences that code for the same CDR3. This rearrangement joins TRBV5-1 to TRBJ1-3; 7 bases map to TRBD1. This CDR3 comprises 15 residues. V shed 3 bases and J 0 bases; nucleotides not matched to a gene: 3. Germline assignment: CDR1 SGHRS and CDR2 YFSETQ. Here the CDR3 DNA reads TGCGCCAGCAGCTCACAGGGGAGCTCTGGAAACACCATATATTTT. It yields the protein CASSSQGSSGNTIYF.

The chain is built from TRBV11-2 and TRBJ2-2; TRBD1 matches at 8 bases. Germline V gene sequence: CDR1 SGHAT, CDR2 FQNNGV. V dropped 7 bases and J dropped 9; count of bases not matched to a gene: 19. This CDR3 is 17 amino acids long. The CDR3 loop is CASTPSSDRAWYWELFF. The DNA of the CDR3 is TGTGCCAGCACCCCGTCGTCGGACAGGGCTTGGTATTGGGAGCTGTTTTTT.

The chain combines TRBV7-2 with TRBJ1-2, with 9 bases identical to TRBD1. The germline CDR1 and CDR2 sequences are SGHTA and FQGNSA. The CDR3 is made up of 16 amino acids. V trimming: 6 bases; J trimming: 2 bases; junction bases outside the gene matches: 10. The CDR3 nucleotides are TGTGCCAGCAGTAGAGGGACAGGGCCGTTAAACTATGGCTACACCTTC. Translating it yields CASSRGTGPLNYGYTF. Filled out from reference TRBV7-2 and TRBJ1-2, the complete variable domain reads GAGVSQSPSNKVTEKGKDVELRCDPISGHTALYWYRQSLGQGLEFLIYFQGNSAPDKSGLPSDRFSAERTGGSVSTLTIQRTQQEDSAVYLCASSRGTGPLNYGYTFGSGTRLTVV.

This clone was observed a single time. The chain combines TRBV6-1 with TRBJ1-1; 7 bases match TRBD1. The germline gives CDR1 MNHNS, CDR2 SASEGT. This CDR3 region has 15 residues. The V segment lost 7 bases and the J segment 2 bases; nucleotides outside the gene matches: 10. Here the CDR3 DNA reads TGTGCCAGCACCCAGCAAGGGGACAGAAACACTGAAGCTTTCTTT. Translation: CASTQQGDRNTEAFF.

This clone was seen a handful of times. V gene TRBV5-8 combines with J gene TRBJ1-6; 7 bases align to TRBD1. CDR1 and CDR2 (germline): SGHTS, YDEGEE. CDR3 length equals 14 residues. Trimming removed 2 bases from V and 7 bases from J; junction bases left unmatched: 3. CDR3 loop: CASSLETGNSPLHF. CDR3 in DNA: TGTGCCAGCAGCTTAGAGACAGGGAATTCACCCCTCCACTTT.